One sample yielded the 28 T cell receptor beta chains listed below, sequenced in a study of blood T cell repertoires in COVID-19. Produced via immunoSEQ multiplex PCR; TCRdb's table is partial and in-frame only. The sample lists 300,000 to 400,000 clones, more than 75% occurring once. Sequenced sample: peripheral blood. These receptors were collected from a man in his fifties or sixties with active or convalescent COVID-19.

The rearrangement joins TRBV28 to TRBJ1-6; the D is unclear. CDR1 MDHEN and CDR2 SYDVKM come from the germline V gene. V was cut by 6 bases and J by 5 bases, with 8 bases left in between. There are 13 residues in the CDR3. The CDR3 reads CASRDYHNSPLHF. CDR3 sequence (DNA): TGTGCCAGCAGGGACTACCATAATTCACCCCTCCACTTT.

CDR3 loop: CASSSTSGRADEQFF. The CDR3, as DNA: TGTGCCAGCAGCTCCACTAGCGGGAGGGCCGATGAGCAGTTCTTC. V is TRBV28 and J is TRBJ2-1; 13 positions match TRBD2. V shed 6 bases and J 8 bases; nucleotides not matched to a gene: 7. The germline V gene has CDR1 MDHEN and CDR2 SYDVKM. The CDR3 is made up of 15 amino acids.

This sequence joins TRBV5-4 and TRBJ1-1; TRBD1 matches at 9 bases. CDR1 SGHNT and CDR2 YYREEE come from the germline V gene (reference sequence). The CDR3 is 14 residues long. V dropped 7 bases and J dropped 5; count of bases not matched to a gene: 9. The CDR3 nucleotides read TGTGCCAGCGGGGGGACAGGGATGACAACTGAAGCTTTCTTT. Its translation is CASGGTGMTTEAFF. The full variable domain, completed using reference TRBV5-4 and TRBJ1-1, is ETGVTQSPTHLIKTRGQQVTLRCSSQSGHNTVSWYQQALGQGPQFIFQYYREEENGRGNFPPRFSGLQFPNYSSELNVNALELDDSALYLCASGGTGMTTEAFFGQGTRLTVV.

The chain has TRBV6-6 and TRBJ1-1; D is unclear. Per germline, CDR1 MNHNY and CDR2 SVGAGI (reference sequence). V was trimmed by 1 base and J by 2 bases, leaving 2 bases between them. This CDR3 contains 12 residues. The CDR3 loop is CASSYLNTEAFF. The CDR3 nucleotides are TGTGCCAGCAGTTACTTAAACACTGAAGCTTTCTTT.

The rearrangement joins TRBV11-2 to TRBJ1-4; TRBD1 might be the D (5 bases). The CDR3 is 16 residues long. The germline V and J ends were trimmed by 2 bases and 4 bases, with 14 bases remaining between them. CDR1 and CDR2 (germline): SGHAT, FQNNGV. The CDR3 bases are TGTGCCAGCAGCTTATTCAAGGGGAGGGTTAATGAAAAACTGTTTTTT. Its protein is CASSLFKGRVNEKLFF.

The V gene is TRBV7-9, the J gene TRBJ2-7, with D uncertain. The V gene lost 1 base and the J gene lost 6 bases, with 13 bases spanning the gap. Germline V gene sequence: CDR1 SEHNR, CDR2 FQNEAQ (reference sequence). The CDR3 sequence is 14 residues long. The CDR3 nucleotides read TGTGCCAGCAGCTTAGGAGGAAAGCGCTCCGAGCAGTACTTC. Its protein product is CASSLGGKRSEQYF.

This chain links TRBV11-2 with TRBJ2-1; D is ambiguous. The CDR3 contains 15 residues. CDR1 and CDR2 (germline): SGHAT, FQNNGV. V was pared by 2 bases and J by 7 bases, with 15 bases between. The CDR3 loop is CASSLKLILSNEQFF. CDR3 nucleotide sequence: TGTGCCAGCAGCTTAAAGCTTATCCTATCTAATGAGCAGTTCTTC.

This sequence joins TRBV7-3 and TRBJ2-1, with a weak D call TRBD1 (6 bases). V dropped 4 bases and J dropped 7 bases, with 14 bases sitting between them. The CDR3 contains 14 residues. Germline assignment: CDR1 SGHTA and CDR2 FQGTGA. CDR3 amino acids: CASSSRKTGNEQFF. DNA of the CDR3: TGTGCCAGCAGCTCCCGCAAAACAGGGAATGAGCAGTTCTTC.

The genes are TRBV7-3 and TRBJ1-1; 7 nucleotides align to TRBD1. Germline CDR1 is SGHTA and CDR2 is FQGTGA. The CDR3 is 15 amino acids. The V segment lost 3 bases and the J segment 8 bases; nucleotides outside the gene matches: 12. CDR3 in amino acids: CASSFLGGPATEAFF. CDR3 DNA: TGTGCCAGCAGCTTTCTAGGGGGCCCCGCCACGGAAGCTTTCTTT.

This clone was picked up one time. This sequence joins TRBV7-9 and TRBJ2-1; TRBD1 matches at 8 bases. With V trimmed by 0 bases and J by 12 bases, 1 base remained unmatched. This CDR3 comprises 12 residues. CDR1 is SEHNR, CDR2 FQNEAQ, per germline (reference sequence). CDR3 nucleotides: TGTGCCAGCAGCTTAGCTGGGACAGGGCAGTTCTTC. This codes for CASSLAGTGQFF. The full variable domain, with the rest looked up from reference TRBV7-9 and TRBJ2-1, is DTGVSQNPRHKITKRGQNVTFRCDPISEHNRLYWYRQTLGQGPEFLTYFQNEAQLEKSRLLSDRFSAERPKGSFSTLEIQRTEQGDSAMYLCASSLAGTGQFFGPGTRLTVL.

The chain is built from TRBV7-2 and TRBJ1-4; maybe TRBD1 (6 bases). V was clipped by 3 bases and J by 5 bases, with 13 bases between them. The CDR3 consists of 15 residues. Germline V gene lookup returns CDR1 SGHTA and CDR2 FQGNSA. As DNA, the CDR3 is TGTGCCAGCAGCTTGGGCGGACAGTTAAATGAAAAACTGTTTTTT. This codes for CASSLGGQLNEKLFF.

The genes are TRBV5-6 and TRBJ2-1; 8 bases match TRBD1. Unmatched junction bases numbered 3, after V lost 4 bases and J lost 3 bases. The length of the CDR3 is 14 residues. Germline CDR1 SGHDT, CDR2 YYEEEE. The CDR3 region has the DNA TGTGCCAGCAGCCCCACAGGGGGCTACAATGAGCAGTTCTTC. Translation: CASSPTGGYNEQFF.

V and J are TRBV7-2 and TRBJ1-2; D gene uncertain. Trimming pared 3 bases from V and 1 base from J, leaving 6 bases between. The CDR3 runs 13 residues. Germline CDR1 and CDR2: SGHTA and FQGNSA. The DNA for the CDR3 is TGTGCCAGCAGCTTTAGCAGTAACTATGGCTACACCTTC. Protein: CASSFSSNYGYTF.

The V gene is TRBV11-2, the J gene TRBJ2-2, with 8 bases that match TRBD2. CDR1 is SGHAT, CDR2 FQNNGV, per germline. The CDR3 is 14 amino acids. V shed 4 bases, J shed 6 bases, and the junction held 4 bases outside the gene matches. CDR3 amino acids: CASSSAGDAGELFF. CDR3 nucleotides: TGTGCCAGCAGCTCAGCGGGAGATGCCGGGGAGCTGTTTTTT.

J is TRBJ2-7 and V is TRBV6-5, with 8 bases that match TRBD1. This CDR3 spans 14 amino acids. Trimming cost V 7 bases and J 2 bases; bases outside gene matches: 7. Germline V gene lookup returns CDR1 MNHEY and CDR2 SVGAGI. CDR3 sequence reads: CASNGDRSAYEQYF. CDR3 DNA sequence: TGTGCCAGCAACGGGGACAGGTCTGCCTACGAGCAGTACTTC.

V and J are TRBV5-1 and TRBJ1-4; 9 bases match TRBD1. V lost 7 bases, J lost 8 bases, and 12 bases stayed unmatched. The CDR3 sequence is 15 residues long. Germline assignment: CDR1 SGHRS and CDR2 YFSETQ. CDR3 amino acids: CASSGSGTGPEKLFF. CDR3 in DNA: TGCGCCAGCTCGGGGTCAGGGACAGGGCCGGAAAAACTGTTTTTT.

V gene TRBV5-6 combines with J gene TRBJ1-3; TRBD1 aligns across 9 bases. The CDR3 is 16 residues long. Looked up from germline, CDR1 is SGHDT and CDR2 is YYEEEE. V was clipped by 4 bases and J by 0 bases; unmatched bases: 5. CDR3 loop: CASSPDRGNSGNTIYF. CDR3 bases: TGTGCCAGCAGCCCAGACAGGGGGAACTCTGGAAACACCATATATTTT.

The rearrangement uses TRBV15 and TRBJ2-1; weak D call: TRBD1 (6 bases). The germline V and J ends were trimmed by 0 bases and 5 bases, with 14 bases remaining between them. The CDR3 has 16 residues. In germline, CDR1 is LNHNV, CDR2 YYDKDF (reference sequence). CDR3 sequence: CATSRDRGSGHNEQFF. In DNA, the CDR3 is TGTGCCACCAGCAGAGACAGGGGTTCAGGTCACAATGAGCAGTTCTTC.

The chain carries TRBV10-3 and TRBJ2-5; 7 bases are a match to TRBD2. V was pared by 4 bases and J by 3 bases, with 5 bases of the junction left unmatched. The CDR3 sequence is 14 residues long. Per the germline V gene, CDR1 is ENHRY and CDR2 is SYGVKD. The CDR3 here is CAISGTSKEETQYF. As DNA, the CDR3 is TGTGCCATCAGTGGGACTAGTAAGGAAGAGACCCAGTACTTC.

The chain joins TRBV18 to TRBJ2-2; D remains unclear. The V and J ends lost 3 bases and 1 base respectively, with 9 bases between them. Germline loops: CDR1 KGHSH, CDR2 LQKENI. The CDR3 runs 15 residues. CDR3 nucleotides: TGTGCCAGCTCACCGTGGCGGTTGAACACCGGGGAGCTGTTTTTT. Amino acid sequence: CASSPWRLNTGELFF.

The chain joins TRBV28 to TRBJ1-1; D gene ambiguous. The germline V gene has CDR1 MDHEN and CDR2 SYDVKM. Deletions cut 3 bases from V and 1 base from J, with 12 bases between. The CDR3 has 15 residues. CDR3 DNA: TGTGCCAGCAGTTTGTCCCATTCATCGAACACTGAAGCTTTCTTT. Translating it yields CASSLSHSSNTEAFF.

This chain uses TRBV5-5 with TRBJ1-3; D might be TRBD1 (5 bases). Germline V lookup: CDR1 SGHKS, CDR2 YYEKEE (reference sequence). The V and J ends lost 4 bases and 0 bases respectively, with 8 bases between them. This CDR3 spans 14 amino acids. In nucleotides, the CDR3 is TGTGCCAGCAGCCCCGGGGGCTCTGGAAACACCATATATTTT. This encodes CASSPGGSGNTIYF.

The chain joins TRBV5-6 to TRBJ1-2; 8 bases agree with TRBD1. The CDR3 length is 16 residues. CDR1 is SGHDT, CDR2 YYEEEE, per germline. V lost 1 base and J lost 8; bases outside the gene matches: 13. The chain's CDR3 is CASSLRPTGRGRGYTF. Written as DNA, the CDR3 is TGTGCCAGCAGCTTGAGGCCCACCGGCAGGGGGCGAGGCTACACCTTC.

This sequence joins TRBV28 and TRBJ1-5; the D gene is possibly TRBD1 (6 bases). CDR1 MDHEN and CDR2 SYDVKM come from the germline V gene. The CDR3 runs to 16 residues. Trimming cost V 1 base and J 0 bases, with 10 bases left between them. The CDR3 DNA sequence: TGTGCCAGCAGTTTATCGACAGGTGATAGCAATCAGCCCCAGCATTTT. Translated: CASSLSTGDSNQPQHF.

Concerning this clone itself: The same CDR3 arises from other DNA sequences in this sample as well. The J gene is TRBJ1-4, the V gene TRBV30; 9 nucleotides align to TRBD1. The germline gives CDR1 GTSNPN, CDR2 SVGIG (reference sequence). The CDR3 length is 14 residues. After removal of 1 base from V and 5 bases from J, the junction contained 2 bases not matched to a gene. In DNA, the CDR3 is TGTGCCTGGAGTGCACAGGGGGCAAATGAAAAACTGTTTTTT. Its translation is CAWSAQGANEKLFF.

The genes are TRBV10-3 and TRBJ1-2; tentatively, D is TRBD1 (5 bases). Germline V gene lookup returns CDR1 ENHRY and CDR2 SYGVKD. The CDR3 loop spans 15 amino acids. V dropped 6 bases and J dropped 3 bases, with 17 bases sitting between them. As DNA, the CDR3 is TGTGCCATCAGCCAGCCAGGGCCTACTGACTATGGCTACACCTTC. Protein product: CAISQPGPTDYGYTF.

This chain uses TRBV3-1 (or the pseudogene TRBV3-2) with TRBJ2-2, with TRBD2 matching 7 bases. With 1 base clipped from V and 5 bases from J, the junction kept 4 bases outside the gene matches. The CDR3 length is 15 residues. Germline values: CDR1 LGHDT, CDR2 YNNKEL (reference sequence). The CDR3 reads CASSQAAGRTGELFF. Written as DNA, the CDR3 is TGTGCCAGCAGCCAAGCAGCGGGGCGGACCGGGGAGCTGTTTTTT.

The CDR3 region is CSVEGWGQGQETQYF. Written as DNA, the CDR3 is TGCAGCGTTGAAGGGTGGGGCCAGGGTCAAGAGACCCAGTACTTC. J is TRBJ2-5 and V is TRBV29-1; possible D gene TRBD1, 5 bases. Trimming took 1 base from V and 2 from J, leaving 14 bases between them. CDR3 size: 15 residues. CDR1 and CDR2 from the germline V gene are SQVTM and ANQGSEA.